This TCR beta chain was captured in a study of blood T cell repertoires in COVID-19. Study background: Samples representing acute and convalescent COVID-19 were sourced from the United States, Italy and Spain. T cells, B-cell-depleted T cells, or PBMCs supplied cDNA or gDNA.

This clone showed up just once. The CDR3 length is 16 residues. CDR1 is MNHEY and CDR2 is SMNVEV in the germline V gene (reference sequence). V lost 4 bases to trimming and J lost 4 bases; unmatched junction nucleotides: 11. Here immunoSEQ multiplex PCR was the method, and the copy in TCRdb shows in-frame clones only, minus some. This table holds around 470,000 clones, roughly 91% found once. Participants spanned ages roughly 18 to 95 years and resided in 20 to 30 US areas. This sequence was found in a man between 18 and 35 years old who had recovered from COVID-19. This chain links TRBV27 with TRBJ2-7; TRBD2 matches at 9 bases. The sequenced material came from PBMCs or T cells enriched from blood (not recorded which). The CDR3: CASSYARSSGSYEQYF. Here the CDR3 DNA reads TGTGCCAGCAGTTACGCTCGGAGTAGCGGGAGTTACGAGCAGTACTTC.